This entry lists 2 T cell receptor beta chains sequenced from one sample in a study of identifying expanded T cells in peripheral blood. Data came from immunoSEQ multiplex PCR; TCRdb stores just in-frame clones and leaves some out. There are tens of thousands of clones in the sample; 82% occur only once, and about 14% lies in the top ten. Sequencing was carried out using blood. These receptors were collected from a person aged 18 to 75 in good health.

This clone was found a few times. V gene TRBV2 combines with J gene TRBJ2-3; D gene uncertain. The CDR3 consists of 13 residues. The V end was cut by 2 bases, the J end by 2 bases, with 5 bases between. Germline CDR1 SNHLY, CDR2 FYNNEI. Written as DNA, the CDR3 is TGTGCCAGCAGTGAATTAACCACAGATACGCAGTATTTT. Protein product: CASSELTTDTQYF.

The rearrangement joins TRBV27 to TRBJ1-5; D is undetermined. Germline V gene data show CDR1 as MNHEY and CDR2 as SMNVEV (reference sequence). This CDR3 spans 14 amino acids. Trimming took 2 bases from V and 3 from J, leaving 8 bases between them. As DNA, the CDR3 is TGTGCCAGCAGTTTAGGACGGCCCAATCAGCCCCAGCATTTT. Protein product: CASSLGRPNQPQHF.